The text below deals with one T cell receptor (beta chain). It has no known antigen specificity. One base away there is no much larger clone; base qualities are not given. These data come from a study of radiotherapy plus CTLA-4 blockade in lung cancer (dated by TCRdb to the late 2010s). About the investigation overall: Objective responses were observed in approximately 17% of enrolled patients, and disease control was achieved in 30% to 40%. Broader findings and caveats from the paper: The strongest predictors of response were reported to be early dynamic shifts in blood T cell clones along with a rise in serum interferon-beta following radiation. After treatment with radiotherapy and ipilimumab, TCR clones that originated in tumors expanded in peripheral blood.

The library was made by the immunoSEQ multiplex PCR assay. As stored in TCRdb, this immuneACCESS dataset retains in-frame rearrangements with V and J assigned. A fraction of the clones does not appear; measured against another copy, unresolved V genes explain less than half of the discrepancy, and the remainder lacks a known reason. Here the sample has more than 100,000 clones; over 80% occur a single time. The ten largest clones capture approximately 7% of the sample. The study tested focal radiation therapy combined with CTLA-4 blockade (ipilimumab) in patients with chemo-refractory metastatic non-small-cell lung cancer. There are 14 amino acids in the CDR3, from cysteine to phenylalanine inclusive. The CDR3 DNA has 42 bases and is translated from base 1. CDR1 and CDR2 are read off the germline V gene (reference sequence) as MNHEY and SMNVEV. V gives up 8 bases and J gives up 6 bases, and the segment between their germline ends measures 19 bases.

The V and J genes are TRBV27 and TRBJ1-2; TRBD1 is possibly the D segment (5 matching bases). The origin of this receptor is a human donor with non-small cell lung cancer that progressed on radiotherapy plus ipilimumab. Material: peripheral blood, obtained from a patient treated with radiotherapy plus ipilimumab. At the DNA level, the sequence is TGTGCCAGCCGACCCCGCGGGCAGGGTGATGGCTACACCTTC. Translated, it reads CASRPRGQGDGYTF.